Presented here are 16 T cell receptor beta chains from one specimen sequenced in a study of cytomegalovirus exposure and HLA in healthy donors (dated by TCRdb to 2017 to 2019). Library creation used the immunoSEQ multiplex PCR assay. The multiplex PCR relied on a mix of 60 forward primers for TCR Vbeta segments and 13 reverse primers for TCR Jbeta segments. Held by TCRdb, this immuneACCESS table contains in-frame sequences only and omits some clones. Under half of the omission traces to an unresolved V gene where checked; the cause of the rest is unknown. Here the sample has about 100,000 clones; 60% to 80% occur a single time. 4.5% to 5% of the sample lies in the top ten. The specimen sequenced was PBMCs. These receptors were obtained from a woman aged 18-29 years in good health and CMV-seropositive.

This clone was seen a few times. The chain combines TRBV19 with TRBJ2-7, with 7 bases aligning to TRBD1. The CDR3 sequence is 14 residues long. From germline, CDR1 is LNHDA and CDR2 SQIVND (reference sequence). After removal of 1 base from V and 3 bases from J, the junction contained 3 bases not matched to a gene. For the CDR3, the DNA is TGTGCCAGTAGTATAGCTGACAGGGTCTACGAGCAGTACTTC. It yields the protein CASSIADRVYEQYF.

V and J are TRBV28 and TRBJ2-7, with D tentatively TRBD1 (5 bases). This CDR3 is built from 14 residues. V was clipped by 6 bases and J by 4 bases, with 16 bases between them. CDR1 is MDHEN and CDR2 is SYDVKM in the germline V gene. The CDR3 loop is CASSRIGVGYEQYF. The CDR3 coding sequence is TGTGCCAGCAGCAGGATAGGGGTCGGGTACGAGCAGTACTTC.

The chain has TRBV6-5 and TRBJ2-3; 10 bases are shared with TRBD1. After removal of 3 bases from V and 3 bases from J, the junction contained 3 bases not matched to a gene. Per the germline V gene, CDR1 is MNHEY and CDR2 is SVGAGI. This CDR3 region has 15 residues. CDR3 DNA: TGTGCCAGCAGTTATGGGACAGGGGATACAGATACGCAGTATTTT. It specifies CASSYGTGDTDTQYF.

The chain recombines TRBV9 with TRBJ2-1; 8 nucleotides agree with TRBD2. Looked up from germline, CDR1 is SGDLS and CDR2 is YYNGEE. The junction had 5 bases not matched to a gene; V was cut back by 4 bases and J by 2 bases. The CDR3 covers 15 residues. CDR3: CASSPRGGAYNEQFF. Here the CDR3 DNA reads TGTGCCAGCAGCCCCCGGGGGGGAGCCTACAATGAGCAGTTCTTC.

Remarks on this clone: Other DNA sequences in the sample encode the same CDR3. The CDR3 nucleotides read TGTGCCAGCAGTTCTGGACAGGGCTACGAGCAGTACTTC. Amino acids: CASSSGQGYEQYF. The rearrangement links TRBV28 to TRBJ2-7, with 8 positions matching TRBD1. From germline, CDR1 is MDHEN and CDR2 SYDVKM. Trimming at V came to 4 bases and at J to 3 bases, leaving 2 bases not matched to a gene. CDR3 length: 13 residues.

This chain joins TRBV7-2 and TRBJ1-1; maybe TRBD1 (6 bases). Per germline, CDR1 SGHTA and CDR2 FQGNSA. V was pared by 3 bases and J by 8 bases, with 10 bases between. The CDR3 spans 12 residues. The CDR3 sequence is CASSFSGTEAFF. The CDR3 nucleotides are TGTGCCAGCAGCTTCTCCGGGACAGAAGCTTTCTTT. Combining the CDR3 with reference TRBV7-2 and TRBJ1-1 gives the whole variable domain GAGVSQSPSNKVTEKGKDVELRCDPISGHTALYWYRQSLGQGLEFLIYFQGNSAPDKSGLPSDRFSAERTGGSVSTLTIQRTQQEDSAVYLCASSFSGTEAFFGQGTRLTVV.

The chain has TRBV4-1 and TRBJ2-4, with 8 bases identical to TRBD2. CDR1 MGHRA and CDR2 YSYEKL come from the germline V gene. The trim removed 4 bases at V and 0 bases at J, leaving 8 bases unmatched. This CDR3 is 17 amino acids long. The CDR3 nucleotides are TGCGCCAGCAGCCCTCTTCGGGAGGGACGAGCCAAAAACATTCAGTACTTC. Encoded protein: CASSPLREGRAKNIQYF.

V usage is TRBV19 and J usage is TRBJ1-1; TRBD1 is a possible D gene (6 bases). In germline, CDR1 is LNHDA, CDR2 SQIVND (reference sequence). CDR3 size: 13 residues. V was pared by 6 bases and J by 6 bases, with 14 bases between. The CDR3 sequence: CASRQGSLPEAFF. The CDR3 coding sequence is TGTGCCAGTAGACAGGGATCCCTCCCTGAAGCTTTCTTT.

The rearrangement joins TRBV5-1 to TRBJ2-3; D call uncertain. Germline V gene data show CDR1 as SGHRS and CDR2 as YFSETQ. This CDR3 is 13 amino acids long. The ends were cut back, 4 bases at V and 1 base at J, with 7 bases in the middle. The CDR3 protein is CASSSQGTDTQYF. The CDR3 DNA reads TGCGCCAGCAGCAGTCAGGGCACAGATACGCAGTATTTT.

The chain has TRBV30 and TRBJ2-7; the D is unclear. CDR1 GTSNPN and CDR2 SVGIG come from the germline V gene (reference sequence). V lost 0 bases and J lost 6, with 6 bases in between. This CDR3 contains 11 residues. The CDR3 DNA reads as TGTGCCTGGAGTGTACCCGGCGAGCAGTACTTC. Protein sequence: CAWSVPGEQYF.

This clone was seen more than once but under ten times. V gene TRBV4-3 combines with J gene TRBJ2-5; TRBD2 matches 7 bases. Unmatched junction bases numbered 12, after V lost 4 bases and J lost 4 bases. Per germline, CDR1 LGHNA and CDR2 YSLEER. CDR3 size: 16 residues. The CDR3 loop is CASSPQGGAGVETQYF. As DNA, the CDR3 is TGCGCCAGCAGCCCCCAGGGCGGGGCGGGAGTAGAGACCCAGTACTTC.

The chain joins TRBV7-6 to TRBJ2-1; 12 bases match TRBD2. The trim removed 1 base at V and 7 bases at J, leaving 2 bases unmatched. This CDR3 region has 15 residues. The germline CDR1 and CDR2 sequences are SGHVS and FNYEAQ. Here the CDR3 reads CASSLGLAGVNEQFF. The CDR3 coding sequence is TGTGCCAGCAGCTTAGGACTAGCGGGAGTAAATGAGCAGTTCTTC.

The chain employs TRBV6-1 and TRBJ2-7; 8 nucleotides align to TRBD2. Trimming at V came to 11 bases and at J to 6 bases, leaving 15 bases not matched to a gene. Per germline, CDR1 MNHNS and CDR2 SASEGT. This CDR3 contains 14 residues. Here the CDR3 reads CAGEAGVHEGEQYF. The CDR3 DNA follows: TGTGCCGGAGAAGCGGGAGTCCATGAGGGCGAGCAGTACTTC.

V is TRBV4-3 and J is TRBJ2-1, with TRBD2 identical over 9 bases. Looked up from germline, CDR1 is LGHNA and CDR2 is YSLEER. Trimming cost V 4 bases and J 7 bases; bases outside gene matches: 17. This CDR3 has 18 residues. The CDR3 region is CASSRKVMTSGRWNEQFF. The CDR3 region has the DNA TGCGCCAGCAGCCGGAAAGTAATGACTAGCGGTCGTTGGAATGAGCAGTTCTTC.

The CDR3 protein is CASSTAGGEQYF. DNA for the CDR3: TGTGCCAGCAGTACCGCCGGGGGCGAGCAGTACTTC. The chain recombines TRBV27 with TRBJ2-7; weak D call: TRBD2 (6 bases). The CDR3 runs 12 residues. The V end was cut by 5 bases, the J end by 6 bases, with 11 bases between. Germline CDR1 is MNHEY and CDR2 is SMNVEV (reference sequence).

V usage is TRBV29-1 and J usage is TRBJ2-3; a possible D gene is TRBD1 (5 bases). CDR3 length equals 16 residues. Germline assignment: CDR1 SQVTM and CDR2 ANQGSEA. V was cut by 4 bases and J by 2 bases, with 19 bases left in between. CDR3 protein: CSVGPPAGLSTDTQYF. The CDR3 region has the DNA TGCAGCGTTGGACCGCCGGCAGGGCTTTCCACAGATACGCAGTATTTT.